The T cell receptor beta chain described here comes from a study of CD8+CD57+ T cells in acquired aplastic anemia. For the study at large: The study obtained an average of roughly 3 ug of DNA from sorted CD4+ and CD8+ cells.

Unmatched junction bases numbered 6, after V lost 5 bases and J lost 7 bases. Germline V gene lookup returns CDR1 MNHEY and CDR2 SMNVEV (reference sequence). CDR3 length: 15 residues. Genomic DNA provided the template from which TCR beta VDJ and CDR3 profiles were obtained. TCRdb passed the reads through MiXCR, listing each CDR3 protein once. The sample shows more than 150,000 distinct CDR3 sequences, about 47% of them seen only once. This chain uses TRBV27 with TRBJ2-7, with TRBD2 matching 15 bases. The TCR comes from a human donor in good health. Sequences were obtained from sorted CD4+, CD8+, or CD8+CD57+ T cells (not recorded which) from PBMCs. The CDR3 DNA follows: TGTGCCAGCAGTCCCGGGACTAGCGGGAGGCGTGAGCAGTACTTC. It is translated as CASSPGTSGRREQYF.